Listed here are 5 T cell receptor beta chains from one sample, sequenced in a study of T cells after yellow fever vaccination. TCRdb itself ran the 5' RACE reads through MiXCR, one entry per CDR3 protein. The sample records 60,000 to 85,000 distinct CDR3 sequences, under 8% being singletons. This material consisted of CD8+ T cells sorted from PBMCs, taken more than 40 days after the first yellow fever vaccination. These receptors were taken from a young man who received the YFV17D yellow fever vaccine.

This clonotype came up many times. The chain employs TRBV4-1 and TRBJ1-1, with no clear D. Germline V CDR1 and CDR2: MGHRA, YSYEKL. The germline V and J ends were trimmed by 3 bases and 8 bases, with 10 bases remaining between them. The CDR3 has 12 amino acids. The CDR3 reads CASSHEAGEAFF. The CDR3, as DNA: TGCGCCAGCAGCCACGAGGCGGGAGAAGCTTTCTTT.

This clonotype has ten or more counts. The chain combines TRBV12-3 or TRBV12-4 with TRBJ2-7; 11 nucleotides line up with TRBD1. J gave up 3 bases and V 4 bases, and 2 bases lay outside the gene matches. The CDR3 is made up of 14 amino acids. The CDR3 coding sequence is TGTGCCAGCAGTTCGGGGACAGGGGGCTACGAGCAGTACTTC. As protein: CASSSGTGGYEQYF.

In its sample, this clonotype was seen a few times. DNA of the CDR3: TGCAGTGCTACGGGAAGGCGGGGGGGATCCTACTACAATGAGCAGTTCTTC. It encodes CSATGRRGGSYYNEQFF. V is TRBV20-1 and J is TRBJ2-1; 9 bases line up with TRBD2. In germline, CDR1 is DFQATT, CDR2 SNEGSKA (reference sequence). The CDR3 length is 17 residues. The junction had 13 bases not matched to a gene; V was cut back by 4 bases and J by 3 bases.

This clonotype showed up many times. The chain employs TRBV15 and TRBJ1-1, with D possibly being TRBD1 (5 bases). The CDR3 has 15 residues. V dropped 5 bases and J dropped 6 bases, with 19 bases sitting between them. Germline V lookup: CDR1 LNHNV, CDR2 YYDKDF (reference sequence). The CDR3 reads CATSGWGGTTAEAFF. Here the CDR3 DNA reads TGTGCCACCAGCGGATGGGGAGGGACGACCGCTGAAGCTTTCTTT.

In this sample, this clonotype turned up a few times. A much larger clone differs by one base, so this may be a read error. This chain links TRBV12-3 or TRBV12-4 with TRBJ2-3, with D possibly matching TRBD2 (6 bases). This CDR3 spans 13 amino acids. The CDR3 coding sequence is TGTGCCAGCAGCCCGCCCGGGGAGGATATGCAGTATTTT. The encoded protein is CASSPPGEDMQYF.